These 20 T cell receptor beta chains share one sample of origin, sequenced in a study of T cell responses to AZD1222 COVID-19 vaccine. The data were produced by immunoSEQ multiplex PCR, yet TCRdb's version contains in-frame clones alone and is incomplete. The repertoire holds tens of thousands of clones, with less than 90% as singletons. Here the sequenced sample was peripheral blood, taken 28 days after the second AZD1222 dose. These receptors were obtained from an adult who received the AZD1222 COVID-19 vaccine.

The rearrangement links TRBV7-9 to TRBJ1-5, with TRBD1 identical over 8 bases. The CDR3 extends over 16 amino acids. Germline V gene lookup returns CDR1 SEHNR and CDR2 FQNEAQ (reference sequence). V dropped 4 bases and J dropped 7; count of bases not matched to a gene: 12. As DNA, the CDR3 is TGTGCCAGCAGCTCATACGGGCAGGGGGCAAGCCAGCCCCAGCATTTT. Translating it yields CASSSYGQGASQPQHF.

The chain joins TRBV5-6 to TRBJ1-2; 10 bases fit TRBD1. Per germline, CDR1 SGHDT and CDR2 YYEEEE. The CDR3 has 13 amino acids. The trim removed 5 bases at V and 7 bases at J, leaving 5 bases unmatched. CDR3 DNA: TGTGCCAGCAGGACGGGACAGGGGTTTGGCTACACCTTC. Its protein product is CASRTGQGFGYTF.

The chain has TRBV2 and TRBJ1-2, with unresolved D. This CDR3 is built from 12 residues. Germline assignment: CDR1 SNHLY and CDR2 FYNNEI. Trimming took 3 bases from V and 0 from J, leaving 2 bases between them. DNA of the CDR3: TGTGCCAGCAGTGACACTAACTATGGCTACACCTTC. Translation: CASSDTNYGYTF.

The chain combines TRBV7-3 with TRBJ1-1; D may be TRBD1 (5 bases). The CDR3 is 13 amino acids. V was shortened by 3 bases and J by 4 bases, with 9 bases between the two germline ends. Germline lookup yields CDR1 SGHTA and CDR2 FQGTGA. The CDR3 nucleotides are TGTGCCAGCAGCTTTGTTGGGGGCACTGAAGCTTTCTTT. It yields the protein CASSFVGGTEAFF.

A single count supports this clone. V gene TRBV4-2 combines with J gene TRBJ1-5; no reliable D call. V was cut by 0 bases and J by 5 bases, with 11 bases left in between. Germline CDR1 and CDR2: LGHNA and YNFKEQ. The CDR3 is 15 amino acids. The CDR3 region has the DNA TGTGCCAGCAGCCAAGAGTACGTCGGCGATCAGCCCCAGCATTTT. Amino acids: CASSQEYVGDQPQHF.

This rearrangement joins TRBV5-8 to TRBJ2-2; 12 bases are shared with TRBD2. CDR3 length equals 17 residues. CDR1 and CDR2 (germline): SGHTS, YDEGEE. The trim removed 0 bases at V and 4 bases at J, leaving 4 bases unmatched. CDR3 region: CASSLAATSGGTGELFF. The CDR3 region has the DNA TGTGCCAGCAGCTTGGCCGCGACTAGCGGGGGCACCGGGGAGCTGTTTTTT.

The V gene is TRBV4-1, the J gene TRBJ1-1, with D possibly being TRBD1 (5 bases). V lost 0 bases to trimming and J lost 6 bases, with 14 bases between them. CDR1 and CDR2 (germline): MGHRA, YSYEKL. This CDR3 is built from 15 residues. The CDR3 coding sequence is TGCGCCAGCAGCCAAGATGTTAGGGGCCGGGCTGAAGCTTTCTTT. Its translation: CASSQDVRGRAEAFF.

This clone was observed a handful of times. The chain has TRBV4-1 and TRBJ1-4; D unclear. V lost 3 bases to trimming and J lost 0 bases, with 8 bases between them. The CDR3 is 15 residues long. CDR1 MGHRA and CDR2 YSYEKL come from the germline V gene. The CDR3 nucleotides are TGCGCCAGCAGCCACCTCTTAACAACTAATGAAAAACTGTTTTTT. Translating it yields CASSHLLTTNEKLFF.

The table lists this clone with a count of one. The rearrangement joins TRBV2 to TRBJ2-3; 7 positions agree with TRBD1. After removal of 6 bases from V and 0 bases from J, the junction contained 9 bases not matched to a gene. This CDR3 has 16 residues. The V gene's germline CDR1 is SNHLY and CDR2 FYNNEI. In DNA, the CDR3 is TGTGCCAGCAGGGAAAACAGGGGTGGGAGCACAGATACGCAGTATTTT. Translation: CASRENRGGSTDTQYF.

V is TRBV5-1 and J is TRBJ2-2; 9 nucleotides line up with TRBD2. The CDR3 is made up of 16 amino acids. Germline trimming cut 5 bases from V and 5 bases from J; bases unmatched to any gene: 10. CDR1 SGHRS and CDR2 YFSETQ come from the germline V gene. DNA of the CDR3: TGCGCCAGCAGGGCTAGCGGGGCCCTAGGGACCGGGGAGCTGTTTTTT. It codes for CASRASGALGTGELFF.

The J gene is TRBJ1-3, the V gene TRBV6-5; the D is unclear. The CDR3 runs to 14 residues. The germline CDR1 and CDR2 sequences are MNHEY and SVGAGI. The V end lost 4 bases, the J end lost 0 bases, and 7 bases lay between the germline ends. The CDR3 reads CASSSDSSGNTIYF. In nucleotides, the CDR3 is TGTGCCAGCAGTTCAGATAGCTCTGGAAACACCATATATTTT.

The rearrangement uses TRBV7-3 and TRBJ2-1; maybe TRBD2 (5 bases). Germline loops: CDR1 SGHTA, CDR2 FQGTGA. The CDR3 totals 13 residues. V lost 6 bases and J 8 bases, leaving 14 bases between the germline ends. The CDR3 loop is CASSSPPGYEQFF. The CDR3 coding sequence is TGTGCCAGCAGTTCGCCCCCGGGATATGAGCAGTTCTTC.

The CDR3 loop is CASSYGTGVETQYF. CDR3 nucleotide sequence: TGTGCCAGTAGTTACGGGACAGGGGTGGAGACCCAGTACTTC. This rearrangement joins TRBV19 to TRBJ2-5, with 10 nucleotides matching TRBD1. The CDR3 loop spans 14 amino acids. J was trimmed by 5 bases and V by 5 bases; bases with no gene match: 5. Germline V lookup: CDR1 LNHDA, CDR2 SQIVND (reference sequence).

The rearrangement joins TRBV10-2 to TRBJ1-1; tentatively, D is TRBD1 (5 bases). CDR1 WSHSY and CDR2 SAAADI come from the germline V gene. The CDR3 spans 15 residues. Between the trimmed V and J ends, which lost 0 bases and 5 bases, there was a span of 13 bases. The DNA of the CDR3 is TGCGCCAGCAGTGAGTCGACTGGGGGTGGTACTGAAGCTTTCTTT. Translated, it gives CASSESTGGGTEAFF.

The V and J genes are TRBV3-1 (or the pseudogene TRBV3-2) and TRBJ1-4; a possible D gene is TRBD1 (6 bases). V dropped 3 bases and J dropped 8 bases, with 13 bases sitting between them. Looked up from germline, CDR1 is LGHDT and CDR2 is YNNKEL (reference sequence). This CDR3 has 14 amino acids. In nucleotides, the CDR3 is TGTGCCAGCAGCCAGGGGGCAGGGGTCGAAAAACTGTTTTTT. It translates to CASSQGAGVEKLFF.

The J gene is TRBJ1-3, the V gene TRBV3-1 (or the pseudogene TRBV3-2); unclear D gene. Trimming removed 7 bases from V and 1 base from J, with 17 bases in between. Germline lookup yields CDR1 LGHDT and CDR2 YNNKEL (reference sequence). This CDR3 comprises 16 residues. CDR3 loop: CASTFRRSVSGNTIYF. In DNA, the CDR3 is TGTGCCAGCACCTTTCGACGGTCGGTGTCTGGAAACACCATATATTTT.

V usage is TRBV19 and J usage is TRBJ1-2; 7 bases fit TRBD1. Germline lookup yields CDR1 LNHDA and CDR2 SQIVND (reference sequence). The trim removed 5 bases at V and 5 bases at J, leaving 5 bases unmatched. CDR3 length: 13 amino acids. CDR3 DNA: TGTGCCAGTAGTCAAACAGGGGAATATGGCTACACCTTC. It encodes CASSQTGEYGYTF.

The V and J genes are TRBV12-3 or TRBV12-4 and TRBJ1-5, with unresolved D. Between the trimmed V and J ends, which lost 6 bases and 3 bases, there was a span of 6 bases. This CDR3 comprises 12 residues. Here the CDR3 DNA reads TGTGCCAGCAGCACGAACAATCAGCCCCAGCATTTT. It specifies CASSTNNQPQHF.

The chain recombines TRBV24-1 with TRBJ1-5; D gene ambiguous. V shed 1 base and J shed 5 bases, with 23 bases lying between them. Germline V gives CDR1 KGHDR, CDR2 SFDVKD. CDR3 size: 19 residues. Here the CDR3 DNA reads TGTGCCACCAGTGATTTTAGAGGCCATGAGCCCACATTTGATCAGCCCCAGCATTTT. It yields the protein CATSDFRGHEPTFDQPQHF.

The rearrangement uses TRBV5-1 and TRBJ2-7; D may be TRBD2 (5 bases). This CDR3 spans 16 amino acids. The germline V and J ends were trimmed by 0 bases and 6 bases, with 19 bases remaining between them. The germline gives CDR1 SGHRS, CDR2 YFSETQ. The chain's CDR3 is CASSLEGNQRVSEQYF. The DNA of the CDR3 is TGCGCCAGCAGCTTGGAAGGGAACCAGAGGGTGAGCGAGCAGTACTTC.